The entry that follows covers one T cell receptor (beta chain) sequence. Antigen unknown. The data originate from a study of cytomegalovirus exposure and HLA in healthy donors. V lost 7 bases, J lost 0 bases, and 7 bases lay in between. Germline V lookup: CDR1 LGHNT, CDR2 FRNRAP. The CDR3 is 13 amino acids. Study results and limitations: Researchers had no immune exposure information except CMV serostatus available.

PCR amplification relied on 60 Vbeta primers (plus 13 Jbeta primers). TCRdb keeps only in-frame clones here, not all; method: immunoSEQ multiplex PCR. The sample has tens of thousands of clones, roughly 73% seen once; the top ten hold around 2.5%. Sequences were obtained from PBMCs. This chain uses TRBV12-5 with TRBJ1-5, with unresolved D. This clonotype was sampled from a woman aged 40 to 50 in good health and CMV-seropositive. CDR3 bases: TGTGCTAGTGCCGTGTATAGCAATCAGCCCCAGCATTTT. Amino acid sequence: CASAVYSNQPQHF.